The 12 T cell receptor beta chains in this list originate from one sample, sequenced in a study of neoadjuvant anti-PD-1 for oral cavity cancer (dated by TCRdb to about 2021). Library method: the immunoSEQ multiplex PCR assay. TCRdb's version of the immuneACCESS table is confined to in-frame rearrangements and falls short of the full clone set. An unresolved V gene accounts for under half of the shortfall where checked; the remainder is of unknown origin. The table for this sample lists approximately 12,000 clones; 71% of them were counted only once. The top ten constitute 2.4% of the sample. Sample time point, as interpreted from the label and publication: after neoadjuvant nivolumab, at surgical resection. The specimen was PBMCs, collected after nivolumab (anti-PD-1) treatment. The source is a person between 40 and 80 years old with oral cavity squamous cell carcinoma.

The chain links TRBV2 to TRBJ1-1; no clear D gene. CDR3 size: 13 residues. Looked up from germline, CDR1 is SNHLY and CDR2 is FYNNEI. V lost 7 bases and J lost 4, with 13 bases in between. CDR3 protein: CASKEGPATEAFF. The CDR3 DNA follows: TGTGCCAGCAAAGAAGGACCCGCCACTGAAGCTTTCTTT.

J is TRBJ1-2 and V is TRBV27, with 9 bases fitting TRBD1. Germline V gene sequence: CDR1 MNHEY, CDR2 SMNVEV (reference sequence). V was pared by 1 base and J by 4 bases, with 4 bases of the junction left unmatched. CDR3 length: 15 residues. In DNA form, the CDR3 reads TGTGCCAGCAGTTTATTTACAGGGGGCGTCTATGGCTACACCTTC. The encoded protein is CASSLFTGGVYGYTF.

V and J are TRBV6-5 and TRBJ2-7; D unresolved. Germline V CDR1 and CDR2: MNHEY, SVGAGI. V lost 3 bases and J 3 bases, leaving 3 bases between the germline ends. There are 11 residues in the CDR3. CDR3 coding DNA: TGTGCCAGCAGTTATCTCTACGAGCAGTACTTC. Encoded protein: CASSYLYEQYF.

As to this clone: Germline and junction disagree at one end, which may indicate a read error. The V call is TRBV7-9, the J call TRBJ2-3; D is ambiguous. This CDR3 is built from 13 residues. Germline V CDR1 and CDR2: SEHNR, FQNEAQ (reference sequence). The CDR3 loop is CASSSWTVDTQYF. CDR3 nucleotides: TGTGCCAGTAGCTCTTGGACCGTGGATACGCAGTATTTT.

Only a few counts were recorded for this clone. This chain joins TRBV27 and TRBJ1-5; D gene uncertain. The CDR3 loop spans 13 amino acids. Germline values: CDR1 MNHEY, CDR2 SMNVEV (reference sequence). Trimming removed 6 bases from V and 1 base from J, with 7 bases in between. CDR3 loop: CASRSGSNQPQHF. In DNA, the CDR3 is TGTGCCAGCAGATCGGGAAGCAATCAGCCCCAGCATTTT.

This clone was counted between two and nine times. CDR3 in amino acids: CASSLAGGRTDTQYF. CDR3 DNA: TGTGCCAGCAGTTTAGCGGGAGGTAGAACAGATACGCAGTATTTT. The chain employs TRBV28 and TRBJ2-3; 8 nucleotides agree with TRBD2. CDR3 length: 15 residues. Trimming took 2 bases from V and 3 from J; bases not matched to a gene: 4. From germline, CDR1 is MDHEN and CDR2 SYDVKM.

The chain combines TRBV5-4 with TRBJ1-1, with D unresolved. V lost 4 bases and J 3 bases, leaving 13 bases between the germline ends. The CDR3 covers 14 residues. Germline CDR1 is SGHNT and CDR2 is YYREEE (reference sequence). CDR3 sequence: CASSPWAGDTEAFF. For the CDR3, the DNA is TGTGCCAGCAGCCCGTGGGCTGGGGACACTGAAGCTTTCTTT.

This clone was observed a few times. The chain is built from TRBV11-1 and TRBJ2-3; 11 bases agree with TRBD2. V lost 6 bases and J lost 6; bases outside the gene matches: 5. The CDR3 runs 14 residues. Germline V gene sequence: CDR1 SGHAT, CDR2 FQDESV (reference sequence). CDR3 coding DNA: TGTGCCAGCAGAGAACTAGCGGGGGCCGATACGCAGTATTTT. It translates to CASRELAGADTQYF.

This chain links TRBV6-4 with TRBJ2-2; D is perhaps TRBD2 (6 bases). Germline V gene data show CDR1 as MRHNA and CDR2 as SNTAGT. This CDR3 spans 13 amino acids. V lost 10 bases and J lost 4, with 13 bases in between. For the CDR3, the DNA is TGTGCCACCAGGAGGGGCGTCACCGGGGAGCTGTTTTTT. This codes for CATRRGVTGELFF.

V is TRBV4-1 and J is TRBJ1-2; weak D call: TRBD1 (5 bases). V was pared by 3 bases and J by 4 bases, with 27 bases between. Looked up from germline, CDR1 is MGHRA and CDR2 is YSYEKL. This CDR3 contains 19 residues. CDR3 nucleotides: TGCGCCAGCAGCCACTTAGTTGGGCAGGGAGGATTTCGGGGCTATGGCTACACCTTC. The encoded protein is CASSHLVGQGGFRGYGYTF.

V usage is TRBV30 and J usage is TRBJ1-4; D is unresolved. V dropped 0 bases and J dropped 5 bases, with 7 bases sitting between them. CDR3 length: 13 amino acids. CDR1 and CDR2 (germline): GTSNPN, SVGIG (reference sequence). The CDR3 bases are TGTGCCTGGAGTGTACGTGTAAATGAAAAACTGTTTTTT. This gives the protein CAWSVRVNEKLFF.

This clone was seen a single time. The J gene is TRBJ2-3, the V gene TRBV7-9; 7 positions match TRBD1. CDR1 is SEHNR and CDR2 is FQNEAQ in the germline V gene (reference sequence). V was clipped by 5 bases and J by 0 bases; unmatched bases: 2. The CDR3 covers 14 residues. CDR3 loop: CASSQGQSTDTQYF. As DNA, the CDR3 is TGTGCCAGCAGCCAGGGACAGAGCACAGATACGCAGTATTTT. The entire variable domain, with the rest obtained from reference TRBV7-9 and TRBJ2-3, is as follows: DTGVSQNPRHKITKRGQNVTFRCDPISEHNRLYWYRQTLGQGPEFLTYFQNEAQLEKSRLLSDRFSAERPKGSFSTLEIQRTEQGDSAMYLCASSQGQSTDTQYFGPGTRLTVL.